Below, 5 T cell receptor beta chains from the same sample are listed, as sequenced in a study of blood T cells in healthy people across ages. Then a second PCR, running roughly 6 to 11 cycles, was carried out with a sample-barcoded 5' primer and a J-beta primer mix. TCRdb analysed the 5' RACE reads with MiXCR anew, one entry per CDR3 protein. The sample shows roughly 1,100,000 distinct CDR3 sequences, roughly 24% of them seen only once. These data were likewise used in another study, on T cells of mothers and their children.

The specimen sequenced was blood. The receptors come from a girl aged 2-10 years in good health.

At least ten counts were recorded for this clonotype. The genes are TRBV6-4 and TRBJ2-3; tentative D call: TRBD2 (5 bases). Germline lookup yields CDR1 MRHNA and CDR2 SNTAGT. With 4 bases removed from V and 2 bases from J, the gap between germline ends came to 10 bases. The CDR3 totals 14 residues. CDR3 sequence (DNA): TGTGCCAGCAGTGTAGCGCCGGACACAGATACGCAGTATTTT. Translating it yields CASSVAPDTDTQYF.

The chain has TRBV24-1 and TRBJ1-1; 9 nucleotides match TRBD1. Unmatched junction bases numbered 4, after V lost 5 bases and J lost 4 bases. There are 14 residues in the CDR3. The germline gives CDR1 KGHDR, CDR2 SFDVKD. The CDR3 DNA follows: TGTGCCACCAGTGCTGCGACAGGGGGCACTGAAGCTTTCTTT. As protein: CATSAATGGTEAFF.

The V gene is TRBV20-1, the J gene TRBJ2-7, with 8 bases that match TRBD2. CDR3 length: 14 amino acids. V lost 0 bases and J lost 3; bases outside the gene matches: 4. From germline, CDR1 is DFQATT and CDR2 SNEGSKA (reference sequence). The CDR3 region has the DNA TGCAGTGCTAGAGAAGCGGGGGAGTTCTACGAGCAGTACTTC. Amino acids: CSAREAGEFYEQYF.

Turning to this clonotype: This may arise from a read error, as a much more abundant clone is one base away. This chain joins TRBV7-2 and TRBJ1-1; D is undetermined. CDR1 and CDR2 from the germline V gene are SGHTA and FQGNSA. With 0 bases removed from V and 7 bases from J, the gap between germline ends came to 6 bases. The CDR3 length is 12 residues. The CDR3 loop reads CASSLAGIEAFF. The CDR3 nucleotides are TGTGCCAGCAGCTTAGCAGGGATTGAAGCTTTCTTT.

This clonotype has a handful of counts. This chain joins TRBV20-1 and TRBJ2-2; D unresolved. The ends were cut back, 3 bases at V and 3 bases at J, with 5 bases in the middle. CDR1 and CDR2 (germline): DFQATT, SNEGSKA (reference sequence). The CDR3 has 12 amino acids. This CDR3 reads CSARKDTGELFF. The CDR3 bases are TGCAGTGCTAGGAAAGACACCGGGGAGCTGTTTTTT.